Shown below are 28 T cell receptor beta chains from a single sample sequenced in a study of cytomegalovirus exposure and HLA in healthy donors. The PCR contained 60 Vbeta and 13 Jbeta primers. Libraries were prepared by immunoSEQ multiplex PCR; TCRdb keeps only in-frame clonotypes and omits some of them. This repertoire shows about 140,000 clones, 76% found once; its top ten account for around 3.2%. The sample comprised PBMCs. These receptors were taken from a man in his forties or fifties in good health and CMV-seronegative.

The V call is TRBV6-6, the J call TRBJ1-2; 7 positions match TRBD1. With V trimmed by 2 bases and J by 6 bases, 3 bases remained unmatched. Per germline, CDR1 MNHNY and CDR2 SVGAGI (reference sequence). The CDR3 has 13 amino acids. In nucleotides, the CDR3 is TGTGCCAGCAGTTACAGGGGGCTGGATGGCTACACCTTC. This encodes CASSYRGLDGYTF.

J is TRBJ2-7 and V is TRBV4-3; tentative D call: TRBD1 (6 bases). The germline V and J ends were trimmed by 0 bases and 3 bases, with 12 bases remaining between them. The CDR3 runs 15 residues. The V gene's germline CDR1 is LGHNA and CDR2 YSLEER. This chain's CDR3 is CASSQEGRGNYEQYF. Written as DNA, the CDR3 is TGCGCCAGCAGCCAAGAGGGCAGGGGCAACTACGAGCAGTACTTC.

The chain combines TRBV10-3 with TRBJ2-1, with D possibly being TRBD1 (6 bases). This CDR3 is 16 amino acids long. The V gene lost 6 bases and the J gene lost 0 bases, with 15 bases spanning the gap. Germline CDR1 and CDR2: ENHRY and SYGVKD. CDR3 sequence (DNA): TGTGCCATCAGCGCCGGGGACACTCACTCCTACAATGAGCAGTTCTTC. This translates into CAISAGDTHSYNEQFF.

In its sample, this clone was seen a few times. The chain employs TRBV10-1 and TRBJ1-5; D remains unclear. Looked up from germline, CDR1 is WNHNN and CDR2 is SYGVQD (reference sequence). Trimming stripped 2 bases from V and 1 base from J, with 6 bases between. CDR3 length: 14 residues. CDR3 loop: CASSERGSNQPQHF. CDR3 DNA: TGCGCCAGCAGTGAGAGAGGGAGCAATCAGCCCCAGCATTTT.

The V and J genes are TRBV5-1 and TRBJ2-2; a possible D gene is TRBD2 (5 bases). V was shortened by 5 bases and J by 3 bases, with 8 bases between the two germline ends. There are 13 residues in the CDR3. Germline CDR1 is SGHRS and CDR2 is YFSETQ. The CDR3 sequence is CASSGRYTGELFF. The CDR3 DNA sequence: TGCGCCAGCAGTGGGAGATACACCGGGGAGCTGTTTTTT.

This chain links TRBV4-3 with TRBJ2-7; maybe TRBD1 (5 bases). V lost 1 base to trimming and J lost 3 bases, with 10 bases between them. Germline V lookup: CDR1 LGHNA, CDR2 YSLEER. This CDR3 is built from 14 residues. The CDR3 DNA follows: TGCGCCAGCAGCCAAGGCTCCAGGGACTACGAGCAGTACTTC. This codes for CASSQGSRDYEQYF.

The chain carries TRBV5-1 and TRBJ2-2; 8 bases are shared with TRBD2. The CDR3 is 16 residues long. The V gene's germline CDR1 is SGHRS and CDR2 YFSETQ. The V and J ends lost 7 bases and 0 bases, in that order; junction bases with no gene match: 8. CDR3: CASGGSSGSNTGELFF. CDR3 bases: TGCGCCAGCGGGGGCTCTAGCGGGTCGAACACCGGGGAGCTGTTTTTT.

The chain combines TRBV5-4 with TRBJ2-7; the D is unclear. Trimming cost V 4 bases and J 0 bases, with 2 bases left between them. The CDR3 consists of 11 residues. Germline CDR1 reads SGHNT; CDR2 reads YYREEE (reference sequence). Here the CDR3 reads CASSHSYEQYF. The CDR3 DNA reads as TGTGCCAGCAGCCACTCCTACGAGCAGTACTTC.

The genes are TRBV2 and TRBJ2-3, with unresolved D. Germline V gene data show CDR1 as SNHLY and CDR2 as FYNNEI. The CDR3 is 11 residues long. V lost 6 bases and J 7 bases, leaving 8 bases between the germline ends. The CDR3 is CASRPINTQYF. In nucleotides, the CDR3 is TGTGCCAGCAGACCTATCAATACGCAGTATTTT.

This clone has more than one count but fewer than ten. The chain links TRBV27 to TRBJ2-7; 9 bases are a match to TRBD2. The CDR3 sequence is 15 residues long. In germline, CDR1 is MNHEY, CDR2 SMNVEV (reference sequence). The trim removed 6 bases at V and 4 bases at J, leaving 10 bases unmatched. The CDR3 coding sequence is TGTGCCAGCAGAATAGCGGGAGCAGTCGTGTACGAGCAGTACTTC. Translation gives CASRIAGAVVYEQYF.

This clone was recorded a few times. The CDR3 nucleotides are TGCAGTGCGCGGACAGGGGGGCGGGAGTTCTTC. Protein product: CSARTGGREFF. The chain carries TRBV20-1 and TRBJ2-1; TRBD1 agrees at 10 bases. There are 11 residues in the CDR3. The germline CDR1 and CDR2 sequences are DFQATT and SNEGSKA (reference sequence). V shed 6 bases and J 14 bases; nucleotides not matched to a gene: 7.

The sample holds a few counts of this clone. The rearrangement uses TRBV5-6 and TRBJ2-7, with 9 positions matching TRBD1. The V and J ends lost 7 bases and 4 bases, in that order; junction bases with no gene match: 9. This CDR3 spans 14 amino acids. CDR1 and CDR2 from the germline V gene are SGHDT and YYEEEE. The CDR3 DNA reads as TGTGCCAGCGCCCCGGGACAGGGATTTTACGAGCAGTACTTC. Translation: CASAPGQGFYEQYF.

The chain combines TRBV30 with TRBJ1-1; the match to TRBD1 covers 7 bases. The CDR3 extends over 14 amino acids. V gave up 3 bases and J gave up 6 bases; unmatched junction bases: 10. From germline, CDR1 is GTSNPN and CDR2 SVGIG (reference sequence). The CDR3 DNA reads TGTGCCTGGAGGGGCCCGACAGGGCGTTCTGAAGCTTTCTTT. Translating gives CAWRGPTGRSEAFF.

The table lists this clone with a count of one. CDR3 bases: TGCGCCAGCAGCCTTGGTTCCGGACAGTCGACAACTAATGAAAAACTGTTTTTT. Translation gives CASSLGSGQSTTNEKLFF. The chain is built from TRBV5-1 and TRBJ1-4; possible D gene TRBD1, 6 bases. CDR3 length: 18 residues. Per germline, CDR1 SGHRS and CDR2 YFSETQ. V lost 4 bases to trimming and J lost 0 bases, with 19 bases between them.

This chain links TRBV4-3 with TRBJ2-7; 8 positions match TRBD1. V was clipped by 4 bases and J by 2 bases; unmatched bases: 7. The CDR3 sequence is 15 residues long. Per the germline V gene, CDR1 is LGHNA and CDR2 is YSLEER. The CDR3 DNA sequence: TGCGCCAGCAGCCCCCAATTGGACAGGGCCTACGAGCAGTACTTC. It yields the protein CASSPQLDRAYEQYF.

The chain links TRBV9 to TRBJ2-7; weak D call: TRBD2 (7 bases). V was pared by 0 bases and J by 2 bases, with 12 bases between. The CDR3 is made up of 15 amino acids. The germline gives CDR1 SGDLS, CDR2 YYNGEE. CDR3 in DNA: TGTGCCAGCAGCGTAGCGGGGGGCCCAGCCTACGAGCAGTACTTC. Translation: CASSVAGGPAYEQYF.

The chain couples TRBV5-4 to TRBJ2-2; D is perhaps TRBD1 (6 bases). Germline assignment: CDR1 SGHNT and CDR2 YYREEE (reference sequence). This CDR3 has 15 residues. Trimming stripped 4 bases from V and 4 bases from J, with 14 bases between. The CDR3 DNA follows: TGTGCCAGCAGCAAGGACAGTCGGGGCACCGGGGAGCTGTTTTTT. This translates into CASSKDSRGTGELFF.

This clone appeared a few times. The chain uses TRBV5-4 and TRBJ2-2; 7 nucleotides agree with TRBD2. Germline CDR1 and CDR2: SGHNT and YYREEE (reference sequence). V was clipped by 4 bases and J by 6 bases; unmatched bases: 15. The CDR3 consists of 17 residues. CDR3 loop: CASSPYEGGLMAGELFF. CDR3 nucleotides: TGTGCCAGCAGCCCCTATGAGGGAGGGTTAATGGCCGGGGAGCTGTTTTTT.

The chain carries TRBV28 and TRBJ1-4, with 8 bases aligning to TRBD1. Per germline, CDR1 MDHEN and CDR2 SYDVKM. CDR3 size: 16 residues. Losses at the gene ends were 7 bases for V and 4 bases for J; bases not matched to a gene: 11. DNA of the CDR3: TGTGCCAGCATAGGAGGACAGGGAGGGCTTAATGAAAAACTGTTTTTT. As protein: CASIGGQGGLNEKLFF.

The count of this clone is one. Germline is not matched at one junction end, which may reflect a read error. The chain couples TRBV4-1 to TRBJ2-2, with TRBD2 as a possible D gene (5 bases). Germline lookup yields CDR1 MGHRA and CDR2 YSYEKL. The CDR3 spans 15 residues. The CDR3: CASSQAGLSTGVLFF. CDR3 DNA: TGCGCCAGCAGCCAAGCCGGGCTGAGTACCGGGGTGCTGTTTTTT.

V gene TRBV5-1 combines with J gene TRBJ2-3; D not certain. Trimming pared 4 bases from V and 2 bases from J, leaving 14 bases between. The CDR3 is 15 residues long. Germline V lookup: CDR1 SGHRS, CDR2 YFSETQ. The CDR3 loop reads CASSLYSPPTDTQYF. The CDR3 DNA is TGCGCCAGCAGCCTCTATTCGCCTCCCACAGATACGCAGTATTTT.

CDR3 protein: CACTPGETQYF. CDR3 in DNA: TGTGCCTGCACCCCAGGGGAGACCCAGTACTTC. The chain links TRBV30 to TRBJ2-5; TRBD1 might be the D (5 bases). From germline, CDR1 is GTSNPN and CDR2 SVGIG (reference sequence). The CDR3 extends over 11 amino acids. Trimming pared 6 bases from V and 5 bases from J, leaving 10 bases between.

The chain couples TRBV28 to TRBJ1-3, with 10 bases fitting TRBD1. Germline values: CDR1 MDHEN, CDR2 SYDVKM. Trimming removed 7 bases from V and 0 bases from J; junction bases left unmatched: 9. This CDR3 comprises 17 residues. CDR3 in amino acids: CASTSPGTGVSGNTIYF. CDR3 DNA: TGTGCCAGCACCTCACCGGGGACAGGGGTCTCTGGAAACACCATATATTTT.

V is TRBV30 and J is TRBJ1-5; perhaps TRBD1 as D (6 bases). Per germline, CDR1 GTSNPN and CDR2 SVGIG (reference sequence). The V gene lost 5 bases and the J gene lost 7 bases, with 15 bases spanning the gap. The CDR3 extends over 13 amino acids. CDR3 region: CAWSGGLKQPQHF. CDR3 DNA sequence: TGTGCCTGGTCCGGGGGGCTTAAGCAGCCCCAGCATTTT.

CDR3 in DNA: TGTGCCAGCAGCGCAAGGACAGCTAACTATGGCTACACCTTC. Translating gives CASSARTANYGYTF. The rearrangement joins TRBV7-2 to TRBJ1-2; possible D gene TRBD1, 6 bases. Trimming stripped 5 bases from V and 0 bases from J, with 10 bases between. Germline lookup yields CDR1 SGHTA and CDR2 FQGNSA. The CDR3 is made up of 14 amino acids. Variable domain in full (rest from reference TRBV7-2 and TRBJ1-2): GAGVSQSPSNKVTEKGKDVELRCDPISGHTALYWYRQSLGQGLEFLIYFQGNSAPDKSGLPSDRFSAERTGGSVSTLTIQRTQQEDSAVYLCASSARTANYGYTFGSGTRLTVV.

This clone was counted once. The V and J genes are TRBV27 and TRBJ2-6; D may be TRBD2 (6 bases). The V end was cut by 5 bases, the J end by 3 bases, with 14 bases between. The CDR3 runs to 16 residues. Germline V gene data show CDR1 as MNHEY and CDR2 as SMNVEV (reference sequence). As DNA, the CDR3 is TGTGCCAGCAGTCCCACCGGGGGTTATGGGGCCAACGTCCTGACTTTC. It is translated as CASSPTGGYGANVLTF.

The chain carries TRBV5-5 and TRBJ1-1, with D uncertain. V lost 4 bases and J 11 bases, leaving 12 bases between the germline ends. The CDR3 has 11 residues. CDR1 is SGHKS, CDR2 YYEKEE, per germline (reference sequence). The CDR3: CASSLTERAFF. DNA of the CDR3: TGTGCCAGCAGCCTGACGGAGAGGGCTTTCTTT.

V gene TRBV4-2 combines with J gene TRBJ1-5, with D possibly being TRBD1 (5 bases). This CDR3 contains 12 residues. Trimming cost V 4 bases and J 6 bases, with 7 bases left between them. The germline V gene has CDR1 LGHNA and CDR2 YNFKEQ. The CDR3 nucleotides are TGTGCCAGCAGCCGCAGGGTTCAGCCCCAGCATTTT. This sequence encodes CASSRRVQPQHF.